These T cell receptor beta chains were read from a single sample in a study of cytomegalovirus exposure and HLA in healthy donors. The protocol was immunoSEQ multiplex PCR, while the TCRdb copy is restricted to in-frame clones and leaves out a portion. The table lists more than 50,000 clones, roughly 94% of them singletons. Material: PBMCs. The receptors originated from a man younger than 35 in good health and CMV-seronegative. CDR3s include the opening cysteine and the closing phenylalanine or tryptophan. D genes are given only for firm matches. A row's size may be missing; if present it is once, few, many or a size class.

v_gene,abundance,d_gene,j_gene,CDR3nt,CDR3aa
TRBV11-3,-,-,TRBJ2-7,TGTGCCAGCAGCCAGATGTCTGGCAGCTACGAGCAGTACTTC,CASSQMSGSYEQYF
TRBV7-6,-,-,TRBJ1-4,TGTGCCAGCAGCTTAGTTGGAGCAACTAATGAAAAACTGTTTTTT,CASSLVGATNEKLFF
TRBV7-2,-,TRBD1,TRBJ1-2,TGTGCCAGCAGCGACATACCCACGGGACAGGGGCATGATGGCTACACCTTC,CASSDIPTGQGHDGYTF
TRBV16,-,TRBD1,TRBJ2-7,TGTGCCAGCAGCCTGGGACAGGTGATCAGCGAGCAGTACTTC,CASSLGQVISEQYF
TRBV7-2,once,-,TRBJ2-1,TGTGCCAGCAGCTTAGACTTTGGCAATGAGCAGTTCTTC,CASSLDFGNEQFF
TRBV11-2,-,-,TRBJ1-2,TGTGCCAGCAGCCAAAACAGCAGAAACTATGGCTACACCTTC,CASSQNSRNYGYTF
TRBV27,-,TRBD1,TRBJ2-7,TGTGCCAGCAGTGGCGGGACAGGGAGCTACGAGCAGTACTTC,CASSGGTGSYEQYF
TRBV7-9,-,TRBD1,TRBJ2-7,TGTGCCAGCAGCCCACAGGGGCGTATAGACGAGCAGTACTTC,CASSPQGRIDEQYF
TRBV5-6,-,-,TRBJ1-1,TGTGCCAGCAGCTTTTCGCGCGATGAAGCTTTCTTT,CASSFSRDEAFF
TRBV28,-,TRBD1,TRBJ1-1,TGTGCCAGCAGTTTCCTCCCGGGACAGGGACTTGAAGCTTTCTTT,CASSFLPGQGLEAFF
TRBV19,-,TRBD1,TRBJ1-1,TGTGCCAGTAGTATACCCGAGACAGGGGGCAGGACTGAAGCTTTCTTT,CASSIPETGGRTEAFF
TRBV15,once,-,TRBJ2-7,TGTGCCACCAGCAGAGGTAAACAGCACTACGAGCAGTACTTC,CATSRGKQHYEQYF
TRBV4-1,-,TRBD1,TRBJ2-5,TGCGCCAGCAGCCAAGGACCCACGGGACAGGGGGCTTCGGGGACCCAGTACTTC,CASSQGPTGQGASGTQYF
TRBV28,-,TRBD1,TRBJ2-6,TGTGCCAGTGCTCGTGCCGGGACAGGACTTTTTTCTGGGGCCAACGTCCTGACTTTC,CASARAGTGLFSGANVLTF
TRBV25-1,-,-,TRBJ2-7,TGTGCCAGCAGTATACCGGGCCTCGAGGGCGAGCAGTACTTC,CASSIPGLEGEQYF
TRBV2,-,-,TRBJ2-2,TGTGCCAGCAAGTCGGAGGTCGGGGAGCTGTTTTTT,CASKSEVGELFF
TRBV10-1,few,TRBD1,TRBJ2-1,TGCGCCAGCAGCGTACAGGGGAGCTCCTACAATGAGCAGTTCTTC,CASSVQGSSYNEQFF
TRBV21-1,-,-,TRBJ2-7,TGTGCCAGCAGTTCGGGACTGGTGGGCGAGCAGTACTTC,CASSSGLVGEQYF
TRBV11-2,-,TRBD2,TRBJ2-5,TGTGCCAGCAGCTTGGATGAGGGAGGGTACCAAGAGACCCAGTACTTC,CASSLDEGGYQETQYF
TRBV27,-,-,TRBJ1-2,TGTGCCAGCAAAGTTGATCGTTACGGGAGTTATGGCTACACCTTC,CASKVDRYGSYGYTF
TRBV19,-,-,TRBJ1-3,TGTGCCAGTAGTGCCCGACAAAGCTCTGGAAACACCATATATTTT,CASSARQSSGNTIYF
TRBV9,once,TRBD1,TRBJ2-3,TGTGCCAGCAGCGTAGACGGACAGGGGGTACCAGATACGCAGTATTTT,CASSVDGQGVPDTQYF
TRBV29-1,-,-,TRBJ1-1,TGCAGCGTTGTTCGAGGGGCTGGGGGGACTGAAGCTTTCTTT,CSVVRGAGGTEAFF
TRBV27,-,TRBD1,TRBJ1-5,TGTGCCAGCAGTCCATCCCCCCGTGGGACAGGGGGCAATCAGCCCCAGCATTTT,CASSPSPRGTGGNQPQHF
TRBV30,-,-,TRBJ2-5,TGTGCCTGGGAGGCGGCATCCCGGGGGGAGACCCAGTACTTC,CAWEAASRGETQYF
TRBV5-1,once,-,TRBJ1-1,TGCGCCAGCAGCTTGTTACCAGTGAACACTGAAGCTTTCTTT,CASSLLPVNTEAFF
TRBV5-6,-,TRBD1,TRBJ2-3,TGTGCCAGCAGCCGAAGGGACAGGGGAGCAGATACGCAGTATTTT,CASSRRDRGADTQYF